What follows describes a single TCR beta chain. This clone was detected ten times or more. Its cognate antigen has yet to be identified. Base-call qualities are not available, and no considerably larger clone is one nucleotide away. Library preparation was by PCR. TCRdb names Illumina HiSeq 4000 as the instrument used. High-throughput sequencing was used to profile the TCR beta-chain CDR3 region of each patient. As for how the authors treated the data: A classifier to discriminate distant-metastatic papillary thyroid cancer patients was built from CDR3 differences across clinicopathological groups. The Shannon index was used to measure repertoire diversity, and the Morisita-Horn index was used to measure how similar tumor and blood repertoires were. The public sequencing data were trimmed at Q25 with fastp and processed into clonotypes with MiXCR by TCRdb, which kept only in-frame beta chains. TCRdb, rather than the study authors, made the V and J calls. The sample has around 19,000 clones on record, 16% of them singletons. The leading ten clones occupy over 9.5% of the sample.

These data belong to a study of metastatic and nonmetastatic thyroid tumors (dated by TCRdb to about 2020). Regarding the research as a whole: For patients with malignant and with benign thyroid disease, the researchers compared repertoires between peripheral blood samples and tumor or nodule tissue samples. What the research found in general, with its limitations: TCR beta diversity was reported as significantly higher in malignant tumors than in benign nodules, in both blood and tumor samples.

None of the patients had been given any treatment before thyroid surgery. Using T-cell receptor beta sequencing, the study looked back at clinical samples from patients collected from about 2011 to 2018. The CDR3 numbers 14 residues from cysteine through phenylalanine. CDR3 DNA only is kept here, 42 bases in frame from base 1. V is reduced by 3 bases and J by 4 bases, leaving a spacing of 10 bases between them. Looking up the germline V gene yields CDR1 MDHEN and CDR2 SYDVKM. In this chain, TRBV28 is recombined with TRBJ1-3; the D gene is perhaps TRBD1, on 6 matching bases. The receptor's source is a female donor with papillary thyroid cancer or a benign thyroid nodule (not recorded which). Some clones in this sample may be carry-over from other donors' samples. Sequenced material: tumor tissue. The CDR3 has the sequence CASSFQGSGNTIYF. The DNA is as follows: TGTGCCAGCAGTTTTCAGGGGTCAGGAAACACCATATATTTT.